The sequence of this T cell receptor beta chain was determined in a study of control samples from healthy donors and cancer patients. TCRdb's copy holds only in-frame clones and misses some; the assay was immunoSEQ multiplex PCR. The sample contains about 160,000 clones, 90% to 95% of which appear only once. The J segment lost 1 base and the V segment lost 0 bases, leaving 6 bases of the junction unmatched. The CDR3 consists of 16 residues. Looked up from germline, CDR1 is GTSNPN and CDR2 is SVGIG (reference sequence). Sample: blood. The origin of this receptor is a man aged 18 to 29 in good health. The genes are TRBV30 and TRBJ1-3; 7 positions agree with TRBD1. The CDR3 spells CAWSVPRGKSGNTIYF. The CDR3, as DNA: TGTGCCTGGAGTGTACCCAGGGGGAAGTCTGGAAACACCATATATTTT. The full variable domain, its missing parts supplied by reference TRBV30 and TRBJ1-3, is SQTIHQWPATLVQPVGSPLSLECTVEGTSNPNLYWYRQAAGRGLQLLFYSVGIGQISSEVPQNLSASRPQDRQFILSSKKLLLSDSGFYLCAWSVPRGKSGNTIYFGEGSWLTVV.